The 27 T cell receptor beta chains presented below share a single source sample, sequenced in a study of blood T cell repertoires in COVID-19. Assay used: immunoSEQ multiplex PCR; TCRdb lists only in-frame clones, some missing. The sample lists roughly 75,000 clones, 82% seen once, with more than 9.5% in the top ten. What was sequenced was peripheral blood. The receptors stem from a man aged 45-65 years with acute or convalescent COVID-19.

The chain employs TRBV24-1 and TRBJ2-2; 7 bases are shared with TRBD1. V shed 7 bases and J 1 base; nucleotides not matched to a gene: 8. The CDR3 is 16 residues long. The germline V gene has CDR1 KGHDR and CDR2 SFDVKD. The CDR3 region has the DNA TGTGCCACCAGAGTAAGGGGACAGAAGAACACCGGGGAGCTGTTTTTT. Its translation: CATRVRGQKNTGELFF.

This rearrangement joins TRBV4-1 to TRBJ1-1; TRBD1 aligns across 8 bases. Germline lookup yields CDR1 MGHRA and CDR2 YSYEKL. The junction had 6 bases not matched to a gene; V was cut back by 3 bases and J by 3 bases. The CDR3 spans 15 residues. In DNA, the CDR3 is TGCGCCAGCAGCCACCCAGGACAGGGAGACACTGAAGCTTTCTTT. Its translation: CASSHPGQGDTEAFF.

The chain employs TRBV23-1 and TRBJ2-1, with 10 bases fitting TRBD1. Being an ORF, TRBV23-1 has a function that is uncertain. CDR3 size: 14 residues. J gave up 7 bases and V 6 bases, and 6 bases lay outside the gene matches. CDR3 nucleotide sequence: TGCGCCAGCAGAACCGGGACAGGGGTGAATGAGCAGTTCTTC. This encodes CASRTGTGVNEQFF.

DNA for the CDR3: TGTGCCAGCAGTGTGTCAGGGGCCGGGTACGAGCAGTACTTC. Translation gives CASSVSGAGYEQYF. This chain connects TRBV2 to TRBJ2-7, with a tentative D call TRBD1 (6 bases). V was clipped by 4 bases and J by 4 bases, with 14 bases between them. CDR1 is SNHLY, CDR2 FYNNEI, per germline. The CDR3 runs to 14 residues.

The rearrangement links TRBV21-1 to TRBJ2-6; the table's D gene call, TRBD1, was not cross checked with the DNA. TRBV21-1 is listed as a pseudogene. The CDR3 runs to 15 residues. The DNA for the CDR3 is TGTGCCAGCAGCAAATTGGGGCCTGGGGCCAACGTCCTGACTTTC. Protein: CASSKLGPGANVLTF.

CDR3 amino acids: CASSLGQGVVYGYTF. The CDR3 nucleotides read TGTGCCAGCAGCTTAGGACAGGGGGTCGTCTATGGCTACACCTTC. The gene calls are TRBV7-9 and TRBJ1-2; 9 nucleotides line up with TRBD1. V shed 1 base and J 4 bases; nucleotides not matched to a gene: 4. The length of the CDR3 is 15 residues. Germline V lookup: CDR1 SEHNR, CDR2 FQNEAQ (reference sequence).

The chain carries TRBV28 and TRBJ2-1; D possibly corresponds to TRBD2 (6 bases). CDR1 MDHEN and CDR2 SYDVKM come from the germline V gene. V was pared by 2 bases and J by 2 bases, with 13 bases between. The CDR3 runs to 16 residues. As DNA, the CDR3 is TGTGCCAGCAGTTTAAACTCCGGGGGAGCCTACAATGAGCAGTTCTTC. Residues: CASSLNSGGAYNEQFF.

The chain is built from TRBV9 and TRBJ2-3, with D possibly TRBD2 on 7 matching bases. CDR1 is SGDLS and CDR2 is YYNGEE in the germline V gene. Trimming shortened V by 4 bases and J by 4 bases, and 19 bases separated the two germline ends. The length of the CDR3 is 16 residues. CDR3 residues: CASSPRGGVYADTQYF. In DNA form, the CDR3 reads TGTGCCAGCAGCCCGAGGGGGGGGGTTTATGCAGATACGCAGTATTTT.

The chain recombines TRBV19 with TRBJ2-1, with D unresolved. CDR1 LNHDA and CDR2 SQIVND come from the germline V gene (reference sequence). The CDR3 is made up of 15 amino acids. Between the trimmed V and J ends, which lost 6 bases and 7 bases, there was a span of 19 bases. This CDR3 reads CASRIDLTPLNEQFF. The CDR3 bases are TGTGCCAGTAGAATCGATCTGACTCCTTTAAATGAGCAGTTCTTC.

The chain employs TRBV2 and TRBJ1-1; D is uncertain. V was cut by 4 bases and J by 0 bases, with 9 bases left in between. The CDR3 runs to 14 residues. Germline CDR1 reads SNHLY; CDR2 reads FYNNEI. The CDR3 DNA follows: TGTGCCAGCAGTGTAAGCAGGATGAACACTGAAGCTTTCTTT. The encoded protein is CASSVSRMNTEAFF.

V gene TRBV6-2 or TRBV6-3 combines with J gene TRBJ2-5; 13 bases agree with TRBD2. Germline V lookup: CDR1 MNHEY, CDR2 SVGEGT. The CDR3 consists of 16 residues. V gave up 4 bases and J gave up 5 bases; unmatched junction bases: 7. The CDR3 region is CASSSPGTSGVETQYF. CDR3 in DNA: TGTGCCAGCAGTTCCCCCGGGACTAGCGGGGTCGAGACCCAGTACTTC.

This clone has just one count. CDR3 amino acids: CASSPRDRRSNQPQHF. In DNA, the CDR3 is TGTGCCAGCAGTCCCCGGGACAGACGAAGCAATCAGCCCCAGCATTTT. The rearrangement uses TRBV28 and TRBJ1-5, with 7 bases that match TRBD1. Germline loops: CDR1 MDHEN, CDR2 SYDVKM. V lost 5 bases, J lost 1 base, and 8 bases stayed unmatched. The CDR3 runs to 16 residues. The complete variable domain, with remaining parts taken from reference TRBV28 and TRBJ1-5, reads DVKVTQSSRYLVKRTGEKVFLECVQDMDHENMFWYRQDPGLGLRLIYFSYDVKMKEKGDIPEGYSVSREKKERFSLILESASTNQTSMYLCASSPRDRRSNQPQHFGDGTRLSIL.

The rearrangement links TRBV27 to TRBJ2-5; 7 positions agree with TRBD1. Looked up from germline, CDR1 is MNHEY and CDR2 is SMNVEV (reference sequence). The CDR3 is made up of 13 amino acids. With 5 bases clipped from V and 7 bases from J, the junction kept 7 bases outside the gene matches. This CDR3 reads CASSPGTALTQYF. CDR3 coding DNA: TGTGCCAGCAGTCCGGGGACAGCTCTGACCCAGTACTTC.

By share of the sample, this clone is medium-sized (0.01 to 0.1%). Within the sample, other DNA sequences also encode this same CDR3. V usage is TRBV6-5 and J usage is TRBJ2-7, with TRBD2 matching over 7 bases. CDR3 length equals 14 residues. Germline-derived CDR1 and CDR2 are MNHEY and SVGAGI. Trimming cost V 0 bases and J 2 bases; bases outside gene matches: 1. The CDR3 here is CASSYSGGTYEQYF. DNA for the CDR3: TGTGCCAGCAGTTACTCGGGGGGGACCTACGAGCAGTACTTC.

The chain has TRBV6-5 and TRBJ2-1; D remains ambiguous. Looked up from germline, CDR1 is MNHEY and CDR2 is SVGAGI. V was trimmed by 5 bases and J by 0 bases, leaving 11 bases between them. The CDR3 loop spans 15 amino acids. CDR3 loop: CASSTTASSYNEQFF. The CDR3 DNA reads TGTGCCAGCAGTACCACAGCAAGCTCCTACAATGAGCAGTTCTTC.

CDR3 DNA: TGTGCCAGCAGCTTTGCGGGAGGGCCTGGTACGCAGTATTTT. This codes for CASSFAGGPGTQYF. The chain is built from TRBV11-3 and TRBJ2-3, with 9 nucleotides matching TRBD2. Germline CDR1 reads SGHNT; CDR2 reads YENEEA. This CDR3 is 14 amino acids long. Germline trimming cut 3 bases from V and 8 bases from J; bases unmatched to any gene: 6.

The J gene is TRBJ2-1, the V gene TRBV7-3, with D perhaps matching TRBD2 (5 bases). With 6 bases removed from V and 10 bases from J, the gap between germline ends came to 22 bases. The CDR3 totals 15 residues. The germline CDR1 and CDR2 sequences are SGHTA and FQGTGA. The chain's CDR3 is CASSSPDWGKREQFF. The CDR3, as DNA: TGTGCCAGCAGTTCGCCGGACTGGGGTAAGCGGGAGCAGTTCTTC.

The chain links TRBV27 to TRBJ1-1; 11 positions agree with TRBD1. The ends lost 8 bases at V and 8 bases at J; junction bases unmatched: 4. CDR3 length: 12 residues. From germline, CDR1 is MNHEY and CDR2 SMNVEV (reference sequence). The CDR3 DNA reads TGTGCCAGCTTTCGGACAGGGGGCGAAGCTTTCTTT. Protein: CASFRTGGEAFF.

V gene TRBV5-1 combines with J gene TRBJ2-7, with D perhaps matching TRBD2 (5 bases). The CDR3 has 16 residues. The V gene's germline CDR1 is SGHRS and CDR2 YFSETQ. Between the trimmed V and J ends, which lost 4 bases and 2 bases, there was a span of 19 bases. Here the CDR3 reads CASSAKVQTGTYEQYF. The CDR3 nucleotides are TGCGCCAGCAGCGCGAAAGTCCAGACGGGAACCTACGAGCAGTACTTC. Based on the CDR3 plus reference TRBV5-1 and TRBJ2-7, the full variable domain is KAGVTQTPRYLIKTRGQQVTLSCSPISGHRSVSWYQQTPGQGLQFLFEYFSETQRNKGNFPGRFSGRQFSNSRSEMNVSTLELGDSALYLCASSAKVQTGTYEQYFGPGTRLTVT.

CDR3 nucleotides: TGTGCCAGCAGCGCATCCCGGGACAGGGTCCATGAGCAGTTCTTC. It codes for CASSASRDRVHEQFF. The chain has TRBV7-3 and TRBJ2-1; TRBD1 matches at 9 bases. The J segment lost 8 bases and the V segment lost 5 bases, leaving 10 bases of the junction unmatched. The CDR3 loop spans 15 amino acids. Germline V lookup: CDR1 SGHTA, CDR2 FQGTGA. The full variable domain, with the rest looked up from reference TRBV7-3 and TRBJ2-1, is GAGVSQTPSNKVTEKGKYVELRCDPISGHTALYWYRQSLGQGPEFLIYFQGTGAADDSGLPNDRFFAVRPEGSVSTLKIQRTERGDSAVYLCASSASRDRVHEQFFGPGTRLTVL.

This clone was detected only a few times. This chain links TRBV30 with TRBJ2-6; D gene uncertain. Trimming left V 3 bases short and J 1 base short, with 4 bases between. The CDR3 is 13 amino acids. CDR1 GTSNPN and CDR2 SVGIG come from the germline V gene (reference sequence). DNA for the CDR3: TGTGCCTGGAGAGAGTCTGGGGCCAACGTCCTGACTTTC. Encoded protein: CAWRESGANVLTF.

The rearrangement joins TRBV28 to TRBJ1-3; 9 positions match TRBD1. J gave up 3 bases and V 6 bases, and 12 bases lay outside the gene matches. The CDR3 contains 17 residues. Germline V gene sequence: CDR1 MDHEN, CDR2 SYDVKM. The CDR3 region has the DNA TGTGCCAGCAGAGGACCGGACAGGGGTGGGGTTGGAAACACCATATATTTT. Amino acids: CASRGPDRGGVGNTIYF.

The V gene is TRBV11-3, the J gene TRBJ2-7; D unresolved. CDR1 and CDR2 from the germline V gene are SGHNT and YENEEA. Trimming shortened V by 3 bases and J by 7 bases, and 7 bases separated the two germline ends. CDR3 length equals 11 residues. CDR3 loop: CASSLNGEQYF. In nucleotides, the CDR3 is TGTGCCAGCAGCTTGAACGGGGAGCAGTACTTC.

The chain uses TRBV7-9 and TRBJ1-4; possibly TRBD1 for D (5 bases). CDR1 is SEHNR and CDR2 is FQNEAQ in the germline V gene (reference sequence). The V gene lost 5 bases and the J gene lost 4 bases, with 17 bases spanning the gap. The length of the CDR3 is 16 residues. This CDR3 is CASSRTPRGVNEKLFF. In nucleotides, the CDR3 is TGTGCCAGCAGCAGAACTCCCCGGGGGGTTAATGAAAAACTGTTTTTT.

This sequence joins TRBV11-2 and TRBJ1-2; D possibly corresponds to TRBD1 (6 bases). Per the germline V gene, CDR1 is SGHAT and CDR2 is FQNNGV. Trimming took off 3 bases at V and 6 bases at J, with 8 bases between the two ends. This CDR3 spans 12 amino acids. CDR3 DNA sequence: TGTGCCAGCAGCTTGGACAGAAATGGCTACACCTTC. Translating gives CASSLDRNGYTF. Based on the CDR3 plus reference TRBV11-2 and TRBJ1-2, the full variable domain is EAGVAQSPRYKIIEKRQSVAFWCNPISGHATLYWYQQILGQGPKLLIQFQNNGVVDDSQLPKDRFSAERLKGVDSTLKIQPAKLEDSAVYLCASSLDRNGYTFGSGTRLTVV.

This clone was counted a few times. This CDR3 is CASSSPLAGGPNEQYF. CDR3 coding DNA: TGTGCCAGCAGCTCCCCTCTAGCGGGAGGGCCCAACGAGCAGTACTTC. The J gene is TRBJ2-7, the V gene TRBV4-2, with 12 nucleotides matching TRBD2. This CDR3 region has 16 residues. Germline CDR1 is LGHNA and CDR2 is YNFKEQ. V lost 5 bases to trimming and J lost 5 bases; unmatched junction nucleotides: 10.

The gene calls are TRBV27 and TRBJ1-1, with no clear D. Germline V gene sequence: CDR1 MNHEY, CDR2 SMNVEV (reference sequence). The germline V and J ends were trimmed by 4 bases and 6 bases, with 15 bases remaining between them. The CDR3 is 14 residues long. CDR3 loop: CASSSIPVQAEAFF. The CDR3, as DNA: TGTGCCAGCAGTTCTATCCCAGTGCAGGCTGAAGCTTTCTTT.